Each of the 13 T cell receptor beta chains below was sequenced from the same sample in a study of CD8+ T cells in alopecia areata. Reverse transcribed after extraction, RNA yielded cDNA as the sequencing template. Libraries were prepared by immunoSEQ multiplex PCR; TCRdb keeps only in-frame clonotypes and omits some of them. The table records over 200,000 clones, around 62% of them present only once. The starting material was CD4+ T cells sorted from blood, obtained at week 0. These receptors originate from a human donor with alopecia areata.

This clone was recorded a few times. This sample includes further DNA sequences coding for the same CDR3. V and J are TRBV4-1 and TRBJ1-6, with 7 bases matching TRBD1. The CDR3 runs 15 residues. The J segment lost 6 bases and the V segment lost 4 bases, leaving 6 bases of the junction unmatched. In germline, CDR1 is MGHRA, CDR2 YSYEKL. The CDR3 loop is CASSRPDRVNSPLHF. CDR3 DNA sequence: TGCGCCAGCAGCCGACCCGACAGGGTTAATTCACCCCTCCACTTT.

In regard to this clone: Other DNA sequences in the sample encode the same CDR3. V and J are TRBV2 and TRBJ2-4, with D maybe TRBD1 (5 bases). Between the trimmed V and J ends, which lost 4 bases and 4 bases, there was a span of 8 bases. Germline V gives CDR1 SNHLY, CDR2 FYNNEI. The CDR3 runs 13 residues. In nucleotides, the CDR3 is TGTGCCAGCAGTGGGCAGGGAAAAAACATTCAGTACTTC. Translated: CASSGQGKNIQYF.

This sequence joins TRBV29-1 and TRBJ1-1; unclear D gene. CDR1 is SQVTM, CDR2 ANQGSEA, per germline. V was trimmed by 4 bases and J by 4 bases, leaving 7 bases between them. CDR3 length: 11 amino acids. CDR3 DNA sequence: TGCAGCGTTGTTGGGCTCACTGAAGCTTTCTTT. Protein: CSVVGLTEAFF.

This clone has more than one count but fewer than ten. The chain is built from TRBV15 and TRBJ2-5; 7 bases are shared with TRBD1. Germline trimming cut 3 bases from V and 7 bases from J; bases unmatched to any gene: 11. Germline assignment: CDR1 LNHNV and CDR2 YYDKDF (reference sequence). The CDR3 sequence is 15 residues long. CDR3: CATSSLDRDSGTQYF. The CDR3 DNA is TGTGCCACCAGCAGCCTAGACAGGGATAGTGGGACCCAGTACTTC. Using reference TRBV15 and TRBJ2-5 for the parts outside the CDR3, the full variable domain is DAMVIQNPRYQVTQFGKPVTLSCSQTLNHNVMYWYQQKSSQAPKLLFHYYDKDFNNEADTPDNFQSRRPNTSFCFLDIRSPGLGDTAMYLCATSSLDRDSGTQYFGPGTRLLVL.

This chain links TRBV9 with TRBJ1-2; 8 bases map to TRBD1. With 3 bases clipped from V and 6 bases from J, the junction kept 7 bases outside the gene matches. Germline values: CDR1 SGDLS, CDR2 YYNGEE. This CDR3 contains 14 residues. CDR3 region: CASSAETGADGYTF. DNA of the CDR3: TGTGCCAGCAGCGCTGAGACAGGGGCTGATGGCTACACCTTC. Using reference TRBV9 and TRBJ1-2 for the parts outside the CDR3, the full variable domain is DSGVTQTPKHLITATGQRVTLRCSPRSGDLSVYWYQQSLDQGLQFLIQYYNGEERAKGNILERFSAQQFPDLHSELNLSSLELGDSALYFCASSAETGADGYTFGSGTRLTVV.

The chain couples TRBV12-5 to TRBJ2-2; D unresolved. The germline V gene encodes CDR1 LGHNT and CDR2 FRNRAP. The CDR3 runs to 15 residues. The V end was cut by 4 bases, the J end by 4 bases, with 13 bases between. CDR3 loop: CASGSLRPGTGELFF. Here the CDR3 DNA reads TGTGCTAGTGGTTCACTCCGTCCGGGCACCGGGGAGCTGTTTTTT.

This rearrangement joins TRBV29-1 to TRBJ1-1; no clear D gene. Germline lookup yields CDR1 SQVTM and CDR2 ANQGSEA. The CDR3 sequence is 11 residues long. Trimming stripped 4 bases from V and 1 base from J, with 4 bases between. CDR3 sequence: CSVGENTEAFF. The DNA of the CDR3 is TGCAGCGTTGGGGAGAACACTGAAGCTTTCTTT. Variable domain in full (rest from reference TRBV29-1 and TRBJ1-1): SAVISQKPSRDICQRGTSLTIQCQVDSQVTMMFWYRQQPGQSLTLIATANQGSEATYESGFVIDKFPISRPNLTFSTLTVSNMSPEDSSIYLCSVGENTEAFFGQGTRLTVV.

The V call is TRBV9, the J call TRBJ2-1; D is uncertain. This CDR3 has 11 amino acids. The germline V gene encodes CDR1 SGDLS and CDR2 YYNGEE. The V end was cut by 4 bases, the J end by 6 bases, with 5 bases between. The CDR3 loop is CASSWGNEQFF. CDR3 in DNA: TGTGCCAGCAGCTGGGGCAATGAGCAGTTCTTC. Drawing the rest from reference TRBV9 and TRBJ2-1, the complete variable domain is DSGVTQTPKHLITATGQRVTLRCSPRSGDLSVYWYQQSLDQGLQFLIQYYNGEERAKGNILERFSAQQFPDLHSELNLSSLELGDSALYFCASSWGNEQFFGPGTRLTVL.

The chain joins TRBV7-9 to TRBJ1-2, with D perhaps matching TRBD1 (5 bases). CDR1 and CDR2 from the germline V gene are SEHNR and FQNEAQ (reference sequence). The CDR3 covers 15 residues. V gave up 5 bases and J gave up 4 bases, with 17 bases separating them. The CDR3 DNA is TGTGCCAGCAGCGTCTACCGGGACCAGGGCTATGGCTACACCTTC. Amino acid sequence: CASSVYRDQGYGYTF.

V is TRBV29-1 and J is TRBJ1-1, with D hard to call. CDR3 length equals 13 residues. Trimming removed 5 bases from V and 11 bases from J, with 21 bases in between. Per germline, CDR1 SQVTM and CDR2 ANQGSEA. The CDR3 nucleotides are TGCAGCGTTACTACCCGAGCCACAAGTTTGGCTTTCTTT. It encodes CSVTTRATSLAFF.

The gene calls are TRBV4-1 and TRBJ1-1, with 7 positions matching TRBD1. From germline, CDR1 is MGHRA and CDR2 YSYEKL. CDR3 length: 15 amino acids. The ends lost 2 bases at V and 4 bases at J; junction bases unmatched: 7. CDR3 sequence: CASSQSRQGITEAFF. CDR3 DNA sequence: TGCGCCAGCAGCCAATCAAGACAGGGAATCACTGAAGCTTTCTTT.

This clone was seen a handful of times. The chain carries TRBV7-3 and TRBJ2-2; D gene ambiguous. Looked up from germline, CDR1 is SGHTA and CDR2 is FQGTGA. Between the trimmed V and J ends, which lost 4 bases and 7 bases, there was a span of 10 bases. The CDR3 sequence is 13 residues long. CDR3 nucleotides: TGTGCCAGCAGCTCTCAGAGCTACGGGGAGCTGTTTTTT. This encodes CASSSQSYGELFF.

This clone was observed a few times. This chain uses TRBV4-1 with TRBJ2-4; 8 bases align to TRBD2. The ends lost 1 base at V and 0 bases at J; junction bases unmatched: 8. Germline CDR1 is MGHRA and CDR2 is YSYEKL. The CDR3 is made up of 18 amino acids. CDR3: CASSQGRAGGKAKNIQYF. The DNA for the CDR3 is TGCGCCAGCAGCCAAGGACGTGCGGGGGGTAAAGCCAAAAACATTCAGTACTTC.